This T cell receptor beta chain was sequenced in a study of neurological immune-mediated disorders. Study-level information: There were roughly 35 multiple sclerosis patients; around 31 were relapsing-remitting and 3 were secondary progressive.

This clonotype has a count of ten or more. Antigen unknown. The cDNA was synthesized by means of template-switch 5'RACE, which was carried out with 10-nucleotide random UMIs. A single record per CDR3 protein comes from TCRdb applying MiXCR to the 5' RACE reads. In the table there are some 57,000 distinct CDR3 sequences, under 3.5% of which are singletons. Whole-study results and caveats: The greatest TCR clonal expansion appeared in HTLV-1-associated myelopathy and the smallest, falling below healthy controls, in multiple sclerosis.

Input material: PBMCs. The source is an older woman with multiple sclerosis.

The CDR3 sequence is CSAKGTVNSPLHF. CDR3 DNA: TGCAGTGCTAAAGGGACAGTTAATTCACCCCTCCACTTT. This chain joins TRBV20-1 and TRBJ1-6; TRBD1 matches at 7 bases. This CDR3 is 13 amino acids long. J lost 6 bases, V lost 4 bases, and 3 bases had no gene match. Germline V CDR1 and CDR2: DFQATT, SNEGSKA (reference sequence).